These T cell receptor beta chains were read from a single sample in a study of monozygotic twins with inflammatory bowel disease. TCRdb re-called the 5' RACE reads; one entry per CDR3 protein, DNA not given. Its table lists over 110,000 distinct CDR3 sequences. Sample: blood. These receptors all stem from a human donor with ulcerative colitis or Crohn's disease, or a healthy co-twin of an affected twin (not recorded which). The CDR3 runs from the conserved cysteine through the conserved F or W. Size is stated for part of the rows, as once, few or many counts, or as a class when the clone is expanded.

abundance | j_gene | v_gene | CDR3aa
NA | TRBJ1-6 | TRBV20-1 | CSARVRVYNSPLHF
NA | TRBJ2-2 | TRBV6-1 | CASGKDRDTGELFF
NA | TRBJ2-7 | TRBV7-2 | CASSPEVGSVLYF
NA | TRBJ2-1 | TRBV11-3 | CASSLGGRGTYNEQFF
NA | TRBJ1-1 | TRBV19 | CASSDGQGTEAFF
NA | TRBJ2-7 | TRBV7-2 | CASSLSGGTYYEQYF
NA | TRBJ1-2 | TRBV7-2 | CASSLALTPNYGYTF
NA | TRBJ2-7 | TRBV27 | CASSHWRWGEQYF
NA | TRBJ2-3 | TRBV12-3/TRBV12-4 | CASSFRVVGVPTDTQYF
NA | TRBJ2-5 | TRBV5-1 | CASSSGQGQETQYF
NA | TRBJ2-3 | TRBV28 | CASSSERDHTDTQYF
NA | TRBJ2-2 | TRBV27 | CASSSLSGTVNTGELFF
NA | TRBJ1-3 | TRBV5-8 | CASSGGGYGNTIYF
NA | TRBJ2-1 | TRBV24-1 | CATSDSPGLAGSNDQFF
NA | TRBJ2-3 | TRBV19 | CATSSAEAGGDTQYF
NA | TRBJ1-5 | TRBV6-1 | CASSGSGEGQPQHF
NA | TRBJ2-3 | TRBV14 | CASSRYLSRGAKGDTQYF
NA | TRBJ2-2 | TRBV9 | CASNGLAATGELFF
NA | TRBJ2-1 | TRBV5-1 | CASSLAGVGDRPSNEQFF
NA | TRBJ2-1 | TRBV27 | CASSLGTGGASTRNEQFF
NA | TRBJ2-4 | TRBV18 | CASSQNKDDIQYF
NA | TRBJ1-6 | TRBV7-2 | CASSLRSGDTYNSPLHF
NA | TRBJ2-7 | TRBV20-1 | CSAIDVFSSYEQYF
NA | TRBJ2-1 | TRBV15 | CATSISSSFQNEQFF
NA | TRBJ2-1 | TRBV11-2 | CASSLVGGWPEGAYNEQFF
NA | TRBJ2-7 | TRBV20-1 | CSASWVTLRYEQYF
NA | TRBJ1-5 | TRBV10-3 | CAISDEGFSNQPQHF
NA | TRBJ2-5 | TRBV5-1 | CASIAAGAGSETQYF
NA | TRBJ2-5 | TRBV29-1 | CSVVEGARETQYF
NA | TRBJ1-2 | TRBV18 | CASSPSEATYGYTF
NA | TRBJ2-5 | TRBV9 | CASSQVGETQYF
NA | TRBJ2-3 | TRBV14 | CSSTSRLAGEHPTDTQYF
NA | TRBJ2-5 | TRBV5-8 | CASSFLVGGQETQYF
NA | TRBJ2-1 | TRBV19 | CASSTGGRTYNEQFF
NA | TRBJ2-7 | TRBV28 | CASSLSLSRELTTYEQYF
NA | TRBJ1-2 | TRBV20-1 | CATGTPYGYTF
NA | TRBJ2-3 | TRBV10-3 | CAIRTGQESTDTQYF
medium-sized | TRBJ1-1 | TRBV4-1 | CASSQDRGGLDEAFF
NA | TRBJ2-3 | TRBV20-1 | CSARGRASGDTQYF
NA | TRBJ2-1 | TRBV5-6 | CASSFADREHNEQFF
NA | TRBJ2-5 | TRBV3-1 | CASSQRGQETQYF
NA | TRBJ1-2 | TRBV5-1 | CASSFEGPQGYTF
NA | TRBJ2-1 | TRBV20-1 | CSGGLAPIVGYNEQFF
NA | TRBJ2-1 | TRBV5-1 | CASSLGTGLSYNEQFF
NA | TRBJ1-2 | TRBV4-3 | CASTPGEGRIGYGYTF
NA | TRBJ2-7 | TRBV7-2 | CASSLVPDEQYF
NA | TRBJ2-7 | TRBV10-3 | CATDDRDRGNHEQYF
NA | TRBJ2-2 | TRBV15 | CATTTWDRDTGELFF
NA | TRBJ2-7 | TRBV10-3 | CAISELGSDEQYF
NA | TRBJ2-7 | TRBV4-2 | CASSQGALAGFYEQYF
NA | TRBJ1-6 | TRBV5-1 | CASSFMTGGKDSPLHF
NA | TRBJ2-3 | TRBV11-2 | CASSSKRTSGDTDTQYF
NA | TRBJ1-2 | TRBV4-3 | CASSQDAPGAGYTF
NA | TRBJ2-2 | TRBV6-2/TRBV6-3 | CASSSPYWDRGTGELFF